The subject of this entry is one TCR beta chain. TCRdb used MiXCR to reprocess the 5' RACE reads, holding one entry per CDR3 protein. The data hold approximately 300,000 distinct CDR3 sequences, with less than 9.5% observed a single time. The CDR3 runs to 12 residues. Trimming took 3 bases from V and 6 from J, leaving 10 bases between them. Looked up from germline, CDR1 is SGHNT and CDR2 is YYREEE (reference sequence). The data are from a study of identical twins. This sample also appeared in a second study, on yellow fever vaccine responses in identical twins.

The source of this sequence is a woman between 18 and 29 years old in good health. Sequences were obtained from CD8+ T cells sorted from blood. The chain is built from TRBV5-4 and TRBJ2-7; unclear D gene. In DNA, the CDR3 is TGTGCCAGCAGCTCAGGTATGGCCGAGCAGTACTTC. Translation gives CASSSGMAEQYF.